The 21 T cell receptor beta chains listed next were all sequenced from one sample in a study of T cells in Graves' hyperthyroidism and ophthalmopathy. TCR beta CDR3 region amplification was performed from RNA transcripts. HTBI primers were employed in a first-round RT-PCR of the TCR CDR3. TCRdb used MiXCR to reprocess the multiplex PCR reads, holding one entry per CDR3 protein. The sample shows about 360,000 distinct CDR3 sequences, less than 15% of them seen only once. The sample comprised blood. The source is a woman between 18 and 29 years old with Graves' hyperthyroidism.

Many counts were recorded for this clonotype. The J gene is TRBJ2-2, the V gene TRBV6-2 or TRBV6-3, with TRBD2 identical over 9 bases. J lost 6 bases, V lost 8 bases, and 10 bases had no gene match. CDR1 and CDR2 from the germline V gene are MNHEY and SVGEGT. This CDR3 has 15 residues. CDR3 residues: CASRLSGSEAGELFF. The CDR3, as DNA: TGTGCCAGCCGGCTTAGCGGGAGCGAGGCCGGGGAGCTGTTTTTT.

This chain connects TRBV10-2 to TRBJ2-2; D may be TRBD2 (6 bases). Looked up from germline, CDR1 is WSHSY and CDR2 is SAAADI. There are 17 residues in the CDR3. With 1 base removed from V and 1 base from J, the gap between germline ends came to 13 bases. The CDR3 nucleotides read TGCGCCAGCAGTGAGTTTTCTAGCGCCTTGAACACCGGGGAGCTGTTTTTT. Protein product: CASSEFSSALNTGELFF.

This clonotype has at least ten counts. The gene calls are TRBV7-9 and TRBJ2-1, with D uncertain. This CDR3 comprises 15 residues. Per the germline V gene, CDR1 is SEHNR and CDR2 is FQNEAQ (reference sequence). Deletions cut 2 bases from V and 2 bases from J, with 10 bases between. For the CDR3, the DNA is TGTGCCAGCAGCTTATTGTTTAGAGCCTACAATGAGCAGTTCTTC. Encoded protein: CASSLLFRAYNEQFF.

This clonotype was observed many times. The chain is built from TRBV20-1 and TRBJ1-1; D is ambiguous. From germline, CDR1 is DFQATT and CDR2 SNEGSKA (reference sequence). The CDR3 length is 14 residues. The CDR3 bases are TGCAACATCAAGACGTCCGGGAGGGACACTGAAGCTTTCTTT. This translates into CNIKTSGRDTEAFF.

This clonotype was observed many times. This rearrangement joins TRBV18 to TRBJ2-1; D is perhaps TRBD1 or TRBD2 (5 bases each). With 8 bases removed from V and 2 bases from J, the gap between germline ends came to 13 bases. This CDR3 has 14 amino acids. Germline-derived CDR1 and CDR2 are KGHSH and LQKENI. CDR3 nucleotides: TGTGCCAGCGGGCCCCCGGGGCCCTACAATGAGCAGTTCTTC. This codes for CASGPPGPYNEQFF.

The chain recombines TRBV27 with TRBJ2-1, with D tentatively TRBD1 (6 bases). The V end lost 6 bases, the J end lost 2 bases, and 11 bases lay between the germline ends. In germline, CDR1 is MNHEY, CDR2 SMNVEV (reference sequence). The CDR3 spans 14 residues. The CDR3 is CASRNRATYNEQFF. The CDR3 DNA is TGTGCCAGCAGGAACAGGGCAACCTACAATGAGCAGTTCTTC.

This clonotype was detected ten times or more. This rearrangement joins TRBV4-1 to TRBJ2-1; 10 bases map to TRBD1. The CDR3 covers 17 residues. Germline V gives CDR1 MGHRA, CDR2 YSYEKL. V shed 1 base and J 3 bases; nucleotides not matched to a gene: 6. CDR3 amino acids: CASSQARGTGDYNEQFF. CDR3 in DNA: TGCGCCAGCAGCCAAGCTAGGGGGACAGGGGACTACAATGAGCAGTTCTTC.

CDR3 region: CASIGGQAEESFF. The DNA for the CDR3 is TGTGCCAGCATCGGAGGACAGGCGGAAGAATCTTTCTTT. The chain carries TRBV6-2 or TRBV6-3 and TRBJ1-1; 7 bases are shared with TRBD1. The CDR3 sequence is 13 residues long. The V gene end was trimmed by 7 bases and the J gene end by 12 bases; junction bases not matched to a gene: 14. The germline V gene encodes CDR1 MNHEY and CDR2 SVGEGT.

About this clonotype: A much larger clone is a single base away; this may be a read error. The chain employs TRBV12-3 or TRBV12-4 and TRBJ1-5; TRBD1 matches 10 bases. V lost 3 bases to trimming and J lost 3 bases; unmatched junction nucleotides: 2. The CDR3 is 15 residues long. The CDR3 region is CASSFGTGDNQPQHF. The CDR3 DNA reads TGTGCCAGCAGTTTTGGGACAGGGGACAATCAGCCCCAGCATTTT.

This clonotype was picked up many times. V usage is TRBV5-1 and J usage is TRBJ1-1; D uncertain. The CDR3 length is 15 residues. The V gene's germline CDR1 is SGHRS and CDR2 YFSETQ. The V and J ends lost 2 bases and 1 base respectively, with 12 bases between them. In nucleotides, the CDR3 is TGCGCCAGCAGCTTCTATGACACCCGGAACACTGAAGCTTTCTTT. It is translated as CASSFYDTRNTEAFF.

The chain links TRBV12-3 or TRBV12-4 to TRBJ2-7; D is perhaps TRBD1 (5 bases). V was trimmed by 5 bases and J by 6 bases, leaving 11 bases between them. The CDR3 consists of 12 residues. The CDR3 reads CASSHTGFEQYF. In DNA form, the CDR3 reads TGTGCCAGCAGTCACACAGGTTTCGAGCAGTACTTC.

This clonotype was seen ten or more times. DNA of the CDR3: TGTGCCAGCAGCCCCAGGGACCGCATAGACCTTTACTCCTACAATGAGCAGTTCTTC. This gives the protein CASSPRDRIDLYSYNEQFF. The chain recombines TRBV28 with TRBJ2-1, with D perhaps matching TRBD1 or TRBD2 (5 bases each). CDR3 length equals 19 residues. The V and J ends lost 6 bases and 0 bases respectively, with 24 bases between them. From germline, CDR1 is MDHEN and CDR2 SYDVKM.

This clonotype has at least ten counts. One junction end disagrees with the germline gene, perhaps due to a read error. The genes are TRBV7-2 and TRBJ2-1; possibly TRBD2 for D (6 bases). The CDR3 length is 11 residues. Germline loops: CDR1 SGHTA, CDR2 FQGNSA. CDR3 bases: TGCTCTGTCGGGGGTTTAAATGAGCAGTTCTTC. It codes for CSVGGLNEQFF.

V is TRBV27 and J is TRBJ2-2; 9 nucleotides match TRBD2. This CDR3 has 15 amino acids. V shed 5 bases and J 7 bases; nucleotides not matched to a gene: 8. The germline CDR1 and CDR2 sequences are MNHEY and SMNVEV (reference sequence). The CDR3 loop reads CASSTVAGADGELFF. CDR3 in DNA: TGTGCCAGCAGTACCGTAGCGGGGGCCGACGGGGAGCTGTTTTTT.

This clonotype was found many times. The chain carries TRBV3-1 and TRBJ2-5, with 7 bases aligning to TRBD1. This CDR3 is 15 amino acids long. The trim removed 7 bases at V and 3 bases at J, leaving 11 bases unmatched. Germline assignment: CDR1 LGHDT and CDR2 YNNKEL (reference sequence). The CDR3 nucleotides are TGTGCCAGCACGTTTACAGGGGTCAGGGAAGAGACCCAGTACTTC. Translated: CASTFTGVREETQYF.

V is TRBV10-2 and J is TRBJ2-7; 10 bases map to TRBD2. CDR1 is WSHSY and CDR2 is SAAADI in the germline V gene. This CDR3 is 13 amino acids long. With 8 bases clipped from V and 3 bases from J, the junction kept 4 bases outside the gene matches. The CDR3 reads CASSGTSDYEQYF. In DNA, the CDR3 is TGCGCCAGCTCCGGGACTAGCGACTACGAGCAGTACTTC.

This clonotype showed up many times. This chain uses TRBV20-1 with TRBJ2-7; D might be TRBD2 (6 bases). Trimming took 3 bases from V and 2 from J, leaving 11 bases between them. This CDR3 region has 13 residues. Per the germline V gene, CDR1 is DFQATT and CDR2 is SNEGSKA (reference sequence). The CDR3 DNA reads as TGCAGTGCTAGTCCGGACTACACCTACGAGCAGTACTTC. Amino acid sequence: CSASPDYTYEQYF.

This clonotype occurred many times. No DNA is shown, since the ends of the CDR3 on it are uncertain; the CDR3 is the one TCRdb lists. The gene calls are TRBV28 and TRBJ1-5; the table assigns TRBD1, which was not confirmed against the DNA. Inclusive of both ends, the CDR3 amounts to 16 amino acids. Germline V CDR1 and CDR2: MDHEN, SYDVKM. The chain's CDR3 is CASSSSGQGWGQPQHF.

The chain is built from TRBV19 and TRBJ2-7; D is unresolved. Germline CDR1 is LNHDA and CDR2 is SQIVND (reference sequence). Between the trimmed V and J ends, which lost 3 bases and 3 bases, there was a span of 12 bases. This CDR3 comprises 14 residues. DNA for the CDR3: TGTGCCAGTAGTATTCGGACGGATTACTACGAGCAGTACTTC. As protein: CASSIRTDYYEQYF.

This clonotype was observed many times. In nucleotides, the CDR3 is TGTGCCAGCAGTAACCAGAGGAACTATGGCTACACCTTC. Its protein is CASSNQRNYGYTF. This chain joins TRBV2 and TRBJ1-2; D gene unclear. In germline, CDR1 is SNHLY, CDR2 FYNNEI. Trimming cost V 5 bases and J 2 bases, with 9 bases left between them. CDR3 length: 13 amino acids.

Many counts were recorded for this clonotype. V is TRBV7-2 and J is TRBJ1-2; unclear D gene. This CDR3 comprises 13 residues. Trimming left V 7 bases short and J 4 bases short, with 13 bases between. Germline V gene lookup returns CDR1 SGHTA and CDR2 FQGNSA. The CDR3 is CASTTDSLYGYTF. The DNA for the CDR3 is TGTGCCAGCACCACGGACTCCCTCTATGGCTACACCTTC.